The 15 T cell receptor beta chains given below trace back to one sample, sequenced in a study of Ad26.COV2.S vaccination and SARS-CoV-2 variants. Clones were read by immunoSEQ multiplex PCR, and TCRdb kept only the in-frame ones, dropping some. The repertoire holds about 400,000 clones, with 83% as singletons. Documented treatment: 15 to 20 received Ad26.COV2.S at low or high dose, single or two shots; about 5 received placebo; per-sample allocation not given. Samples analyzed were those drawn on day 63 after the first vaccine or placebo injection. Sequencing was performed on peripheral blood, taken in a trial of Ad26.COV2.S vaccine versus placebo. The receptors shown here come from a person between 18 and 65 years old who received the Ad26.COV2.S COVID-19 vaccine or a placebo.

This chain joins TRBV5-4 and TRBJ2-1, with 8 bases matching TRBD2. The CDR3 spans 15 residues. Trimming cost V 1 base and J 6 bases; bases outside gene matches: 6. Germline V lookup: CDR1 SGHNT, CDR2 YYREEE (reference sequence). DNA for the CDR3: TGTGCCAGCAGCTTGATCGGGGGGGGCCGCAATGAGCAGTTCTTC. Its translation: CASSLIGGGRNEQFF.

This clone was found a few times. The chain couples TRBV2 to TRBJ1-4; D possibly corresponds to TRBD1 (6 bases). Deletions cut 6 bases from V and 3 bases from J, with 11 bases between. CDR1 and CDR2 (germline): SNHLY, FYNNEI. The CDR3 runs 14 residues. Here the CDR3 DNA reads TGTGCCAGCAGGGCAGGGGCTTCTAATGAAAAACTGTTTTTT. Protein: CASRAGASNEKLFF.

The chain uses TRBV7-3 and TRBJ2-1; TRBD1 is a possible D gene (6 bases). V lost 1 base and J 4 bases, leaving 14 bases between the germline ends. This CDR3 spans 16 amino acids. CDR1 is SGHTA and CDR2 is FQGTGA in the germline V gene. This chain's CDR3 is CASSLSPDRVYNEQFF. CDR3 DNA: TGTGCCAGCAGCTTAAGCCCGGACAGAGTTTACAATGAGCAGTTCTTC.

CDR3 amino acids: CAISFSTGAEAFF. The CDR3 nucleotides read TGTGCCATCAGCTTCTCTACCGGGGCCGAAGCTTTCTTT. The rearrangement links TRBV10-3 to TRBJ1-1; D might be TRBD1 (5 bases). The CDR3 contains 13 residues. CDR1 and CDR2 from the germline V gene are ENHRY and SYGVKD. Deletions cut 6 bases from V and 8 bases from J, with 16 bases between.

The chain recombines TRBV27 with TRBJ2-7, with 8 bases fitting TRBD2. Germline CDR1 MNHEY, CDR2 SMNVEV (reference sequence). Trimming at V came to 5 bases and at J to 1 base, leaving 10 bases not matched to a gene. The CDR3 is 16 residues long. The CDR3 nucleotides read TGTGCCAGCAGTCCGAGCCGGGGGGGCCTTTCCTACGAGCAGTACTTC. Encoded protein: CASSPSRGGLSYEQYF.

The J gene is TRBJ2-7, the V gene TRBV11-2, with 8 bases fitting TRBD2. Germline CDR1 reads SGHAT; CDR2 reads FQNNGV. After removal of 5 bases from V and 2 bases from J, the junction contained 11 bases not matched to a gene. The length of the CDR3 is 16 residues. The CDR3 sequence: CASSDPNLAGPYEQYF. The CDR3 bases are TGTGCCAGCAGCGACCCTAATTTAGCGGGACCCTACGAGCAGTACTTC.

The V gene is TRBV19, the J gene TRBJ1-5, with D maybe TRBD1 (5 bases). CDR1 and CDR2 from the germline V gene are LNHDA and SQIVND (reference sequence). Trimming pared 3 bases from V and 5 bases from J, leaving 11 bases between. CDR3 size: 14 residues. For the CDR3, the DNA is TGTGCCAGTAGTATGGGGGGAAGGTATCAGCCCCAGCATTTT. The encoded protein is CASSMGGRYQPQHF.

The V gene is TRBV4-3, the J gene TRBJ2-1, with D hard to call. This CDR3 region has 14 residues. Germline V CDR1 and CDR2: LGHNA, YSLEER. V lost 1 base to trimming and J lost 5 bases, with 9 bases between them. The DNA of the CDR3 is TGCGCCAGCAGCCAAGGTCTGGTCCACAATGAGCAGTTCTTC. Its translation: CASSQGLVHNEQFF.

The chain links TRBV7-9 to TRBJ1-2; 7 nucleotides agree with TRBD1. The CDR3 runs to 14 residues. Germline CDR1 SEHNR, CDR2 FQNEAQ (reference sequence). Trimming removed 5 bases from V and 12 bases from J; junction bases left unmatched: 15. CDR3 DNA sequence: TGTGCCAGCAGCCCCGACCTAAACGACAGGGAGGACACCTTC. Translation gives CASSPDLNDREDTF. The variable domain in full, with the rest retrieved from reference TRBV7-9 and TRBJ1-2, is DTGVSQNPRHKITKRGQNVTFRCDPISEHNRLYWYRQTLGQGPEFLTYFQNEAQLEKSRLLSDRFSAERPKGSFSTLEIQRTEQGDSAMYLCASSPDLNDREDTFGSGTRLTVV.

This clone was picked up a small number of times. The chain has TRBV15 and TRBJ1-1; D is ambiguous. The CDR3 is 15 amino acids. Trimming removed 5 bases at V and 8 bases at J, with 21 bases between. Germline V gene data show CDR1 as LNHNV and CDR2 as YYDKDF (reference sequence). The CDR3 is CATSRVRGDRPEAFF. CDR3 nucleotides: TGTGCCACCAGCCGAGTGCGGGGAGACCGTCCCGAAGCTTTCTTT.

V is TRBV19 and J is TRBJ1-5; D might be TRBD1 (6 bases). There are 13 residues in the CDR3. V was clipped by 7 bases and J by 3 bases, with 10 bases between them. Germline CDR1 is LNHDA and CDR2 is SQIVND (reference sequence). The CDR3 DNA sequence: TGTGCCAGTACTTGGGACAACAATCAGCCCCAGCATTTT. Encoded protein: CASTWDNNQPQHF.

The CDR3 loop reads CSVDRGNTEAFF. The CDR3 bases are TGCAGCGTGGACAGAGGGAACACTGAAGCTTTCTTT. The genes are TRBV29-1 and TRBJ1-1; D may be TRBD1 (6 bases). CDR3 size: 12 residues. Germline V gene lookup returns CDR1 SQVTM and CDR2 ANQGSEA. Between the trimmed V and J ends, which lost 6 bases and 1 base, there was a span of 9 bases.

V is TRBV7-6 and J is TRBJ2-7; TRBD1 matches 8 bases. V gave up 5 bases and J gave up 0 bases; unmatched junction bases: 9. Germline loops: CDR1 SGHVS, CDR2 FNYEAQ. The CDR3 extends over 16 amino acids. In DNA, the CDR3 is TGTGCCAGCAGCCCGCGCCCGGACAGGGTCTCCTACGAGCAGTACTTC. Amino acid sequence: CASSPRPDRVSYEQYF. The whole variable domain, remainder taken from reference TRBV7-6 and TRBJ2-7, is GAGVSQSPRYKVTKRGQDVALRCDPISGHVSLYWYRQALGQGPEFLTYFNYEAQQDKSGLPNDRFSAERPEGSISTLTIQRTEQRDSAMYRCASSPRPDRVSYEQYFGPGTRLTVT.

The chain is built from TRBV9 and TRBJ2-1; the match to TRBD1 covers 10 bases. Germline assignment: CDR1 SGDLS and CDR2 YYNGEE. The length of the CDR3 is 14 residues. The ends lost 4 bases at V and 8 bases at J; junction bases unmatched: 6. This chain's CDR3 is CASSRQGAKDEQFF. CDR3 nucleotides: TGTGCCAGCAGCCGACAGGGGGCGAAAGATGAGCAGTTCTTC.

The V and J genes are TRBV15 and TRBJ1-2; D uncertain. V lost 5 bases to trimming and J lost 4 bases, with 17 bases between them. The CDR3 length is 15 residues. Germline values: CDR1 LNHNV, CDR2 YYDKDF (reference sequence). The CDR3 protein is CATSAIYGDGYGYTF. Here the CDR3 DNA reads TGTGCCACCAGCGCCATCTACGGGGATGGCTATGGCTACACCTTC.